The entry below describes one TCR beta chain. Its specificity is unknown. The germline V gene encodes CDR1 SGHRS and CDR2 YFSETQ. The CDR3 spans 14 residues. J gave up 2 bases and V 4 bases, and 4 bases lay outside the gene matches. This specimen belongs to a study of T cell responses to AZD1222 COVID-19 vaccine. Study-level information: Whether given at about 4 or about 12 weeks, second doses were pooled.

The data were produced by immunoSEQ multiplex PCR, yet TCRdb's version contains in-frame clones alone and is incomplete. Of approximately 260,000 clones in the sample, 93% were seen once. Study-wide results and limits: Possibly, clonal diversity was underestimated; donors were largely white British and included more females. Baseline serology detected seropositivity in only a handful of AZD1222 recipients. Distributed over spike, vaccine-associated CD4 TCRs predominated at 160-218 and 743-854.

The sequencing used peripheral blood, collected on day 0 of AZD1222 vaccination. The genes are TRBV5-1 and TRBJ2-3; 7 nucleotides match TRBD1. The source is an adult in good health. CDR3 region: CASSTGQLTDTQYF. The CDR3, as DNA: TGCGCCAGCAGCACGGGACAGCTCACAGATACGCAGTATTTT.